These 18 T cell receptor beta chains share one sample of origin, sequenced in a study of vaccination effects on CD4 cells after COVID-19. No antigens are known for them. Sequencing was performed with immunoSEQ multiplex PCR; in TCRdb, only in-frame clones are kept and a portion is missing. The sample holds around 62,000 clones; 74% are singletons and the top ten take about 2.2%. The authors isolated CD4+ T cells after roughly eleven days of culture. Each participant was administered two doses of either the BNT162b2 or the mRNA-1273 vaccine. This material consisted of CD4+ T cells from PBMCs cultured without peptide, taken after COVID-19 vaccination. These receptors were obtained from a human donor who received a COVID-19 vaccine.

This chain links TRBV20-1 with TRBJ1-2; possibly TRBD1 for D (6 bases). Germline CDR1 and CDR2: DFQATT and SNEGSKA (reference sequence). V shed 6 bases and J shed 5 bases, with 10 bases lying between them. The CDR3 length is 11 residues. CDR3 in DNA: TGCAGTGCAGTACAGGGTTATGGCTACACCTTC. It codes for CSAVQGYGYTF.

This clone was recorded once. The chain recombines TRBV19 with TRBJ2-1; tentatively, D is TRBD2 (6 bases). Trimming stripped 5 bases from V and 3 bases from J, with 14 bases between. The CDR3 sequence is 15 residues long. Germline values: CDR1 LNHDA, CDR2 SQIVND (reference sequence). CDR3 coding DNA: TGTGCCAGTAGTCAGGCAGGGAGGAACTACAATGAGCAGTTCTTC. It encodes CASSQAGRNYNEQFF.

The rearrangement links TRBV30 to TRBJ2-3; TRBD1 is a possible D gene (6 bases). The CDR3 extends over 17 amino acids. Trimming took 5 bases from V and 0 from J, leaving 21 bases between them. Germline V lookup: CDR1 GTSNPN, CDR2 SVGIG (reference sequence). The CDR3 region is CAWGTGRTDSSTDTQYF. CDR3 nucleotides: TGTGCCTGGGGGACGGGAAGGACAGACTCTAGCACAGATACGCAGTATTTT.

V gene TRBV4-1 combines with J gene TRBJ2-3, with D possibly called TRBD1 or TRBD2 (5 bases each). Germline CDR1 MGHRA, CDR2 YSYEKL. With 0 bases removed from V and 0 bases from J, the gap between germline ends came to 10 bases. CDR3 length: 16 residues. The CDR3 sequence: CASSQEGTASTDTQYF. The CDR3 DNA is TGCGCCAGCAGCCAAGAAGGGACGGCTAGCACAGATACGCAGTATTTT.

The chain has TRBV18 and TRBJ1-1; 7 nucleotides align to TRBD1. Germline V gene sequence: CDR1 KGHSH, CDR2 LQKENI. The CDR3 extends over 14 amino acids. V shed 3 bases and J 6 bases; nucleotides not matched to a gene: 7. CDR3 sequence (DNA): TGTGCCAGCTCACCGAGGGGGCTGGACGCTGAAGCTTTCTTT. Residues: CASSPRGLDAEAFF.

V is TRBV24-1 and J is TRBJ1-2, with 7 bases that match TRBD1. The CDR3 covers 15 residues. Germline V gene sequence: CDR1 KGHDR, CDR2 SFDVKD. Losses at the gene ends were 4 bases for V and 4 bases for J; bases not matched to a gene: 8. In DNA, the CDR3 is TGTGCCACCAGTGACAGTGGGACAGAGTCCTATGGCTACACCTTC. Its translation: CATSDSGTESYGYTF.

This sequence joins TRBV7-2 and TRBJ2-5, with D possibly matching TRBD2 (5 bases). CDR1 is SGHTA and CDR2 is FQGNSA in the germline V gene. Deletions cut 4 bases from V and 2 bases from J, with 14 bases between. The length of the CDR3 is 15 residues. CDR3 sequence reads: CASSSLLVAQETQYF. Written as DNA, the CDR3 is TGTGCCAGCAGCTCCCTACTAGTGGCTCAAGAGACCCAGTACTTC. Drawing the rest from reference TRBV7-2 and TRBJ2-5, the complete variable domain is GAGVSQSPSNKVTEKGKDVELRCDPISGHTALYWYRQSLGQGLEFLIYFQGNSAPDKSGLPSDRFSAERTGGSVSTLTIQRTQQEDSAVYLCASSSLLVAQETQYFGPGTRLLVL.

This clone was seen a handful of times. The rearrangement links TRBV5-1 to TRBJ1-1, with 11 bases matching TRBD1. The germline V gene encodes CDR1 SGHRS and CDR2 YFSETQ. This CDR3 region has 18 residues. V lost 3 bases, J lost 1 base, and 11 bases stayed unmatched. The CDR3 coding sequence is TGCGCCAGCAGCTCTGGGCCGGGACAGGGGGTTCCGAACACTGAAGCTTTCTTT. Protein: CASSSGPGQGVPNTEAFF. Using reference TRBV5-1 and TRBJ1-1 for the parts outside the CDR3, the full variable domain is KAGVTQTPRYLIKTRGQQVTLSCSPISGHRSVSWYQQTPGQGLQFLFEYFSETQRNKGNFPGRFSGRQFSNSRSEMNVSTLELGDSALYLCASSSGPGQGVPNTEAFFGQGTRLTVV.

This clone was detected once. The chain couples TRBV15 to TRBJ2-7; 7 bases map to TRBD1. After removal of 1 base from V and 0 bases from J, the junction contained 6 bases not matched to a gene. The CDR3 is 16 amino acids. Germline CDR1 is LNHNV and CDR2 is YYDKDF (reference sequence). The CDR3 DNA reads TGTGCCACCAGCAGAGCCCTTGACAGGGTCTCCTACGAGCAGTACGTC. This encodes CATSRALDRVSYEQYV.

J is TRBJ1-2 and V is TRBV2; D remains ambiguous. CDR1 SNHLY and CDR2 FYNNEI come from the germline V gene. V lost 8 bases and J 2 bases, leaving 9 bases between the germline ends. This CDR3 contains 12 residues. The CDR3 nucleotides are TGTGCCAGCTCGGAAGCCAACTATGGCTACACCTTC. It is translated as CASSEANYGYTF.

The chain couples TRBV7-2 to TRBJ2-3; TRBD2 might be the D (7 bases). V shed 0 bases and J shed 0 bases, with 13 bases lying between them. This CDR3 spans 17 amino acids. Germline lookup yields CDR1 SGHTA and CDR2 FQGNSA. The CDR3 here is CASSLAGGATSTDTQYF. DNA for the CDR3: TGTGCCAGCAGCTTAGCAGGGGGGGCCACTAGCACAGATACGCAGTATTTT.

The table lists this clone with a count of one. The V and J genes are TRBV9 and TRBJ2-5, with D uncertain. CDR1 and CDR2 (germline): SGDLS, YYNGEE. V was cut by 0 bases and J by 8 bases, with 11 bases left in between. The CDR3 extends over 13 amino acids. The CDR3 DNA is TGTGCCAGCAGCGTAGCTGGGTTGACAACCCAGTACTTC. Amino acids: CASSVAGLTTQYF.

The rearrangement uses TRBV12-5 and TRBJ1-1, with D unresolved. The V end was cut by 0 bases, the J end by 1 base, with 6 bases between. Germline assignment: CDR1 LGHNT and CDR2 FRNRAP. The CDR3 length is 14 residues. The CDR3 DNA reads TGTGCTAGTGGTTTGGTATTAGGGAACACTGAAGCTTTCTTT. It translates to CASGLVLGNTEAFF.

The chain uses TRBV23-1 and TRBJ2-7; no definite D call. TRBV23-1 counts as an open reading frame of uncertain function. Trimming took 0 bases from V and 4 from J, leaving 16 bases between them. The CDR3 runs 16 residues. CDR3 in amino acids: CASSQSSKRKGYEQYV. CDR3 nucleotide sequence: TGCGCCAGCAGTCAATCCTCGAAAAGGAAGGGATACGAGCAGTACGTC.

The rearrangement links TRBV6-1 to TRBJ2-2; 9 nucleotides align to TRBD1. CDR3 length equals 18 residues. Germline loops: CDR1 MNHNS, CDR2 SASEGT. Unmatched junction bases numbered 14, after V lost 4 bases and J lost 5 bases. CDR3 loop: CASSGNTQGATVTGELFF. In DNA, the CDR3 is TGTGCCAGCAGTGGTAATACACAGGGGGCGACAGTTACCGGGGAGCTGTTTTTT.

The J gene is TRBJ2-3, the V gene TRBV7-9, with TRBD1 matching over 9 bases. J lost 1 base, V lost 2 bases, and 4 bases had no gene match. The CDR3 spans 16 residues. Germline assignment: CDR1 SEHNR and CDR2 FQNEAQ (reference sequence). The CDR3 DNA follows: TGTGCCAGCAGCTTACGGGACAGGGACGGCACAGATACGCAGTATTTT. Residues: CASSLRDRDGTDTQYF.

V gene TRBV18 combines with J gene TRBJ2-5; TRBD1 might be the D (5 bases). Germline values: CDR1 KGHSH, CDR2 LQKENI. V was cut by 2 bases and J by 2 bases, with 9 bases left in between. CDR3 length: 14 amino acids. CDR3 DNA sequence: TGTGCCAGCTCACCATCGTCAGGGCAAGAGACCCAGTACTTC. Amino acids: CASSPSSGQETQYF.

This clone was detected only a few times. This chain uses TRBV5-1 with TRBJ1-5, with D unclear. The V gene's germline CDR1 is SGHRS and CDR2 YFSETQ. There are 15 residues in the CDR3. The V end was cut by 4 bases, the J end by 6 bases, with 17 bases between. The chain's CDR3 is CASSPTGSTGQPQHF. Here the CDR3 DNA reads TGCGCCAGCAGCCCCACGGGGTCTACGGGTCAGCCCCAGCATTTT.